Each of the 5 T cell receptor beta chains below was sequenced from the same sample in a study of cytomegalovirus exposure and HLA in healthy donors. Data came from immunoSEQ multiplex PCR; TCRdb stores just in-frame clones and leaves some out. The table lists roughly 100,000 clones, 85% of them singletons. Sequencing used PBMCs. The receptors originated from a man between 18 and 29 years old in good health and CMV-seropositive.

This chain joins TRBV27 and TRBJ2-2, with TRBD1 as a possible D gene (6 bases). Trimming pared 6 bases from V and 6 bases from J, leaving 17 bases between. The germline gives CDR1 MNHEY, CDR2 SMNVEV (reference sequence). The CDR3 loop spans 15 amino acids. CDR3 nucleotide sequence: TGTGCCAGCAGACAGGGCTCCGTAATCCCCGGGGAGCTGTTTTTT. The encoded protein is CASRQGSVIPGELFF.

This clone was detected only once. The same CDR3 is also encoded by other DNA sequences in this sample. The chain employs TRBV30 and TRBJ1-2; unclear D gene. CDR3 length equals 12 residues. Germline V gives CDR1 GTSNPN, CDR2 SVGIG (reference sequence). V dropped 0 bases and J dropped 5 bases, with 7 bases sitting between them. The CDR3 DNA reads as TGTGCCTGGAGTGTAACTGAGTATGGCTACACCTTC. Translating gives CAWSVTEYGYTF.

The V call is TRBV7-9, the J call TRBJ2-5; perhaps TRBD2 as D (5 bases). Germline V gene data show CDR1 as SEHNR and CDR2 as FQNEAQ (reference sequence). This CDR3 contains 15 residues. Trimming took off 1 base at V and 6 bases at J, with 15 bases between the two ends. The CDR3, as DNA: TGTGCCAGCAGCTTAGAGGAGGAAAGTCGGAAGACCCAGTACTTC. It encodes CASSLEEESRKTQYF.

CDR3 in DNA: TGTGCCAGCAGCGTAGCGGGAGAAAGGGTCAATGAGCAGTTCTTC. This sequence encodes CASSVAGERVNEQFF. J is TRBJ2-1 and V is TRBV9, with a weak D call TRBD2 (6 bases). The CDR3 has 15 amino acids. The V gene lost 0 bases and the J gene lost 6 bases, with 13 bases spanning the gap. Germline V lookup: CDR1 SGDLS, CDR2 YYNGEE.

The chain carries TRBV5-6 and TRBJ1-4; TRBD1 is a possible D gene (6 bases). Trimming removed 4 bases at V and 5 bases at J, with 21 bases between. Germline V gene sequence: CDR1 SGHDT, CDR2 YYEEEE. The CDR3 length is 17 residues. The CDR3 reads CASSRGGGPSGNEKLFF. In DNA form, the CDR3 reads TGTGCCAGCAGCCGGGGAGGGGGTCCATCAGGGAATGAAAAACTGTTTTTT.